These T cell receptor beta chains were read from a single sample in a study of blood T cell repertoires in COVID-19. The method was immunoSEQ multiplex PCR; TCRdb's version includes in-frame clones alone and lacks a portion of them. The data hold approximately 82,000 clones, with around four fifths observed a single time. The sample comprised peripheral blood. These TCRs come from a woman in her 70s with active or convalescent COVID-19. Both conserved end residues are part of each CDR3. A D gene is named only where the DNA matches it firmly. The size entry is marked missing in some rows and otherwise reads once, few, many or a size class.

abundance	v_gene	d_gene	j_gene	CDR3nt	CDR3aa
.	TRBV7-2	TRBD1	TRBJ1-1	TGTGCCAGCAGCTCCTACAGGGGGGGCAACACTGAAGCTTTCTTT	CASSSYRGGNTEAFF
few	TRBV7-9	TRBD1	TRBJ1-5	TGTGCCAGCAGCTTAGAAGGACAGGGGATTCGGTCGGCCCAGCATTTT	CASSLEGQGIRSAQHF
.	TRBV5-4	.	TRBJ1-1	TGTGCCAGCAGCGGCCGGGGTAGTAGGGATGAAGCTTTCTTT	CASSGRGSRDEAFF
.	TRBV11-2	TRBD2	TRBJ2-7	TGTGCCAGCAGAACTACTAGCGGGGGTTCGGGCGAGCAGTACTTC	CASRTTSGGSGEQYF
.	TRBV18	.	TRBJ1-2	TGTGCCAGCTCACCACGGGAGGGCCCAGACTATGGCTACACCTTC	CASSPREGPDYGYTF
.	TRBV7-2	.	TRBJ1-3	TGTGCCAGCAGCTTAGGACAGAACTCTGGAAACACCATATATTTT	CASSLGQNSGNTIYF
.	TRBV5-1	TRBD1	TRBJ1-1	TGCGCCAGCAGCCGGGGACAGCTGAACACTGAAGCTTTCTTT	CASSRGQLNTEAFF
few	TRBV5-1	.	TRBJ2-3	TGCGCCAGCAGCTTGAGTTGGAGGATGGATACGCAGTATTTT	CASSLSWRMDTQYF
once	TRBV24-1	.	TRBJ1-2	TGTGCCACCGCCCGCCAGGGAGGAGATGGCTACACCTTC	CATARQGGDGYTF
.	TRBV19	TRBD1	TRBJ1-5	TGTGCCAGTAGTACACCGGGACAGGGTTACGTATGGGCCCAGCATTTT	CASSTPGQGYVWAQHF